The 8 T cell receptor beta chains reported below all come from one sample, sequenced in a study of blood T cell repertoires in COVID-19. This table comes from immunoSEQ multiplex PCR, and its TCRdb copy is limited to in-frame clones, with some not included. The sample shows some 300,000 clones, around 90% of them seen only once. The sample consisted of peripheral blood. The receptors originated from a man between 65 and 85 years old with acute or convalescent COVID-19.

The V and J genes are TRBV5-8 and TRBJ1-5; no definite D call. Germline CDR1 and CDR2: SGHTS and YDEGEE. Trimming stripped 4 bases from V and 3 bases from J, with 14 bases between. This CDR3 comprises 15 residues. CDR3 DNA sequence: TGTGCCAGCAGCCCCAGCGGGGTGGACAATCAGCCCCAGCATTTT. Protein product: CASSPSGVDNQPQHF. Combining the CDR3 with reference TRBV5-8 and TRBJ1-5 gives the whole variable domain EAGVTQSPTHLIKTRGQQATLRCSPISGHTSVYWYQQALGLGLQFLLWYDEGEERNRGNFPPRFSGRQFPNYSSELNVNALELEDSALYLCASSPSGVDNQPQHFGDGTRLSIL.

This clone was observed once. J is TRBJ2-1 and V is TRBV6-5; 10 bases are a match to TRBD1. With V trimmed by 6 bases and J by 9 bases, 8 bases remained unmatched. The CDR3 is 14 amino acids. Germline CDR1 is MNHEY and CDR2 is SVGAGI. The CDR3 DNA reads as TGTGCCAGCAGACGACAGGGGGCGGCCGGTGAGCAGTTCTTC. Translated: CASRRQGAAGEQFF.

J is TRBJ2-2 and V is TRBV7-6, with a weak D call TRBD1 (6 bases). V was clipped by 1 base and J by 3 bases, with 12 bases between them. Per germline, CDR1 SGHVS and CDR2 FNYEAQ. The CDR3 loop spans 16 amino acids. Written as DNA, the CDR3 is TGTGCCAGCAGCTTAGAGACAGGACCATACACCGGGGAGCTGTTTTTT. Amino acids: CASSLETGPYTGELFF.

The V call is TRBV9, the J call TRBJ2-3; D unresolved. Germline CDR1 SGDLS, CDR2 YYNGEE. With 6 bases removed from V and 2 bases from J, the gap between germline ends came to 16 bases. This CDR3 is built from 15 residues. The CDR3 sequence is CASTPKWQITDTQYF. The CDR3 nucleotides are TGTGCCAGCACCCCCAAATGGCAGATCACAGATACGCAGTATTTT.

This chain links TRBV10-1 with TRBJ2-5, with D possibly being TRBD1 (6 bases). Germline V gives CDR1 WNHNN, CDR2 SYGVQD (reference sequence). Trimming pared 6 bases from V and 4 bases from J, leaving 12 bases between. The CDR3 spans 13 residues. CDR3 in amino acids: CASRRQELETQYF. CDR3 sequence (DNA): TGCGCCAGCAGACGACAGGAACTAGAGACCCAGTACTTC.

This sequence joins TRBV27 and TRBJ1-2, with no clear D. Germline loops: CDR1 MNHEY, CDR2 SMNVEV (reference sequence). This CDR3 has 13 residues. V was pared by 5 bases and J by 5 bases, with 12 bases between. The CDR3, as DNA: TGTGCCAGCAGTCCCTTCCCCGGTTATGGCTACACCTTC. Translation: CASSPFPGYGYTF.

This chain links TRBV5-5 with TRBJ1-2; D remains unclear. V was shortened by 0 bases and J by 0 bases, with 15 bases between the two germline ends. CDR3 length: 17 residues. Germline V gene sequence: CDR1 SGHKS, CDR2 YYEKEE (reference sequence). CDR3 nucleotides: TGTGCCAGCAGCTTGGCCGGCAGTAACAGTGCTAACTATGGCTACACCTTC. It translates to CASSLAGSNSANYGYTF. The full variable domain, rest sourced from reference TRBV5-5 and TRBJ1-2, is DAGVTQSPTHLIKTRGQQVTLRCSPISGHKSVSWYQQVLGQGPQFIFQYYEKEERGRGNFPDRFSARQFPNYSSELNVNALLLGDSALYLCASSLAGSNSANYGYTFGSGTRLTVV.

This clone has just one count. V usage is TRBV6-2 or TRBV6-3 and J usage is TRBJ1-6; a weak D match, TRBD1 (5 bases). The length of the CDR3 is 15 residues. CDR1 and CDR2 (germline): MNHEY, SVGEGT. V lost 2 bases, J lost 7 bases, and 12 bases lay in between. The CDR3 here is CASSYGGTFNSPLHF. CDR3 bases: TGTGCCAGCAGTTACGGCGGGACCTTCAATTCACCCCTCCACTTT.